Below are 31 T cell receptor beta chains sequenced from a single sample in a study of technical replicates of blood from a few donors. Here immunoSEQ multiplex PCR was the method, and the copy in TCRdb shows in-frame clones only, minus some. The sample holds tens of thousands of clones, around 95% seen once. The sample taken for sequencing was T cells isolated from PBMCs. Receptors were obtained from a human donor in good health.

In this sample, this clone turned up once. CDR3 DNA sequence: TGTGCTAGTGGTCCCGGGACTACCCTCACAGATACGCAGTATTTT. It is translated as CASGPGTTLTDTQYF. J is TRBJ2-3 and V is TRBV12-5, with 7 positions matching TRBD2. With V trimmed by 5 bases and J by 2 bases, 7 bases remained unmatched. In germline, CDR1 is LGHNT, CDR2 FRNRAP. The CDR3 is 15 amino acids.

DNA for the CDR3: TGTGCCACCAGCAACAGATATGGCTACACCTTC. Amino acids: CATSNRYGYTF. This chain connects TRBV15 to TRBJ1-2; D gene ambiguous. The germline V and J ends were trimmed by 4 bases and 5 bases, with 5 bases remaining between them. There are 11 residues in the CDR3. The V gene's germline CDR1 is LNHNV and CDR2 YYDKDF (reference sequence).

The chain recombines TRBV9 with TRBJ2-2, with 8 bases fitting TRBD1. V lost 0 bases to trimming and J lost 3 bases; unmatched junction nucleotides: 13. This CDR3 comprises 19 residues. In germline, CDR1 is SGDLS, CDR2 YYNGEE. CDR3 amino acids: CASSVAVPQGASYTGELFF. The DNA of the CDR3 is TGTGCCAGCAGCGTAGCTGTTCCCCAGGGGGCCTCCTACACCGGGGAGCTGTTTTTT.

The chain employs TRBV28 and TRBJ1-2, with D unresolved. V was pared by 5 bases and J by 1 base, with 2 bases between. CDR1 is MDHEN, CDR2 SYDVKM, per germline. The CDR3 length is 11 residues. For the CDR3, the DNA is TGTGCCAGCAGTCGTAACTATGGCTACACCTTC. Translating gives CASSRNYGYTF.

V and J are TRBV5-4 and TRBJ1-1; D may be TRBD1 (5 bases). This CDR3 comprises 15 residues. V gave up 1 base and J gave up 6 bases, with 16 bases separating them. Germline V gene sequence: CDR1 SGHNT, CDR2 YYREEE (reference sequence). The CDR3 reads CASSLSGGAVAEAFF. Written as DNA, the CDR3 is TGTGCCAGCAGCTTGTCTGGAGGGGCGGTGGCTGAAGCTTTCTTT.

This chain uses TRBV7-9 with TRBJ1-1, with D possibly being TRBD1 (5 bases). V shed 5 bases and J shed 2 bases, with 15 bases lying between them. Germline lookup yields CDR1 SEHNR and CDR2 FQNEAQ (reference sequence). The CDR3 extends over 15 amino acids. CDR3 region: CASSLVGRGNTEAFF. DNA for the CDR3: TGTGCCAGCAGCCTTGTAGGAAGGGGCAACACTGAAGCTTTCTTT.

This chain connects TRBV7-8 to TRBJ1-1; D unresolved. The V end lost 2 bases, the J end lost 2 bases, and 15 bases lay between the germline ends. CDR1 SGHVS and CDR2 FQNEAQ come from the germline V gene. The CDR3 extends over 16 amino acids. DNA for the CDR3: TGTGCCAGCAGCTTAAGCCTGATATACCAAAACACTGAAGCTTTCTTT. This translates into CASSLSLIYQNTEAFF.

V usage is TRBV20-1 and J usage is TRBJ1-3, with no clear D. The germline V gene has CDR1 DFQATT and CDR2 SNEGSKA (reference sequence). This CDR3 is 11 amino acids long. V was shortened by 6 bases and J by 3 bases, with 6 bases between the two germline ends. The CDR3 DNA is TGCAGTGCGGTAGATGGAAACACCATATATTTT. Amino acids: CSAVDGNTIYF.

V gene TRBV18 combines with J gene TRBJ2-7, with D possibly TRBD1 on 6 matching bases. The CDR3 consists of 13 residues. Between the trimmed V and J ends, which lost 6 bases and 0 bases, there was a span of 9 bases. CDR1 KGHSH and CDR2 LQKENI come from the germline V gene. CDR3: CASSQGSSYEQYF. The CDR3, as DNA: TGTGCCAGCTCTCAGGGGAGCTCCTACGAGCAGTACTTC.

The sample holds one count of this clone. V and J are TRBV6-5 and TRBJ2-1, with 8 bases identical to TRBD2. Germline V gene sequence: CDR1 MNHEY, CDR2 SVGAGI. The junction had 10 bases not matched to a gene; V was cut back by 5 bases and J by 7 bases. The CDR3 sequence is 15 residues long. For the CDR3, the DNA is TGTGCCAGCAGTAACCGGGGGGGAACGGTAAATGAGCAGTTCTTC. Its translation: CASSNRGGTVNEQFF.

The chain is built from TRBV5-1 and TRBJ2-3; TRBD1 matches 9 bases. This CDR3 comprises 14 residues. CDR1 SGHRS and CDR2 YFSETQ come from the germline V gene. Germline trimming cut 9 bases from V and 1 base from J; bases unmatched to any gene: 6. CDR3 sequence reads: CANPGTGCTDTQYF. In DNA form, the CDR3 reads TGCGCCAACCCCGGGACAGGGTGCACAGATACGCAGTATTTT.

This rearrangement joins TRBV5-1 to TRBJ2-3; TRBD1 matches at 9 bases. The CDR3 totals 16 residues. Trimming removed 0 bases from V and 4 bases from J; junction bases left unmatched: 6. Germline lookup yields CDR1 SGHRS and CDR2 YFSETQ. CDR3 sequence: CASSLVFDRGADTQYF. Written as DNA, the CDR3 is TGCGCCAGCAGCTTGGTATTTGACAGGGGGGCAGATACGCAGTATTTT.

The chain is built from TRBV5-1 and TRBJ1-1, with 7 bases fitting TRBD1. Germline-derived CDR1 and CDR2 are SGHRS and YFSETQ. V shed 4 bases and J 3 bases; nucleotides not matched to a gene: 9. The CDR3 is 15 amino acids. CDR3 sequence: CASSQRQGSDTEAFF. CDR3 DNA sequence: TGCGCCAGCAGCCAAAGACAGGGCTCGGACACTGAAGCTTTCTTT.

J is TRBJ1-3 and V is TRBV28; 9 positions match TRBD1. V was clipped by 5 bases and J by 4 bases; unmatched bases: 6. This CDR3 has 15 amino acids. CDR1 and CDR2 (germline): MDHEN, SYDVKM. The CDR3 here is CASSTRQGEGNTIYF. The CDR3 region has the DNA TGTGCCAGCAGTACTAGACAGGGGGAAGGAAACACCATATATTTT.

The V gene is TRBV6-5, the J gene TRBJ1-2; possible D gene TRBD1, 5 bases. CDR1 and CDR2 (germline): MNHEY, SVGAGI. V dropped 0 bases and J dropped 4 bases, with 15 bases sitting between them. This CDR3 contains 16 residues. The CDR3 nucleotides are TGTGCCAGCAGTTACTCGGAGCTGGGGGGGATCTATGGCTACACCTTC. Translation gives CASSYSELGGIYGYTF.

This chain links TRBV11-1 with TRBJ1-1; D gene uncertain. Trimming stripped 2 bases from V and 1 base from J, with 5 bases between. Germline-derived CDR1 and CDR2 are SGHAT and FQDESV (reference sequence). The CDR3 sequence is 13 residues long. The CDR3 DNA follows: TGTGCCAGCAGCTTAAGGAGGAACACTGAAGCTTTCTTT. Translated: CASSLRRNTEAFF.

The DNA for the CDR3 is TGTGCCAGCAGCCGCCGGACAGGGTCGGACTCACTCACACCCATGAACACTGAAGCTTTCTTT. Translated, it gives CASSRRTGSDSLTPMNTEAFF. The V gene is TRBV9, the J gene TRBJ1-1; 8 nucleotides agree with TRBD1. J gave up 0 bases and V 4 bases, and 23 bases lay outside the gene matches. CDR3 length equals 21 residues. The germline gives CDR1 SGDLS, CDR2 YYNGEE.

V usage is TRBV28 and J usage is TRBJ1-2; 8 bases line up with TRBD1. This CDR3 region has 14 residues. CDR1 is MDHEN and CDR2 is SYDVKM in the germline V gene. V shed 2 bases and J 11 bases; nucleotides not matched to a gene: 10. DNA for the CDR3: TGTGCCAGCAGTTTACCAAAACTCAGGGGGCTGTACACCTTC. Its protein is CASSLPKLRGLYTF.

The chain recombines TRBV28 with TRBJ2-3; 8 nucleotides match TRBD1. Germline CDR1 and CDR2: MDHEN and SYDVKM. Unmatched junction bases numbered 4, after V lost 5 bases and J lost 3 bases. This CDR3 is 14 amino acids long. The CDR3 region is CASSPGQGTDTQYF. The CDR3 DNA is TGTGCCAGCAGTCCCGGACAGGGAACAGATACGCAGTATTTT.

This chain uses TRBV5-1 with TRBJ2-1; tentative D call: TRBD2 (6 bases). V lost 0 bases, J lost 4 bases, and 14 bases lay in between. The CDR3 consists of 16 residues. Germline V gene data show CDR1 as SGHRS and CDR2 as YFSETQ. The CDR3 loop is CASSLGSGALYNEQFF. Here the CDR3 DNA reads TGCGCCAGCAGCTTGGGTAGCGGTGCTCTTTACAATGAGCAGTTCTTC.

This clone was counted once. The chain has TRBV10-3 and TRBJ1-1, with D hard to call. The germline gives CDR1 ENHRY, CDR2 SYGVKD. The CDR3 runs 14 residues. V was pared by 1 base and J by 1 base, with 7 bases between. CDR3 region: CAISEWHRNTEAFF. DNA of the CDR3: TGTGCCATCAGTGAGTGGCACCGGAACACTGAAGCTTTCTTT.

The chain recombines TRBV5-4 with TRBJ2-2; D might be TRBD2 (7 bases). V gave up 8 bases and J gave up 6 bases, with 23 bases separating them. The CDR3 is made up of 16 amino acids. Germline lookup yields CDR1 SGHNT and CDR2 YYREEE (reference sequence). In DNA, the CDR3 is TGTGCCAGTAGTACAGGCGGGGGCGCCCGTGCCGGGGAGCTGTTTTTT. This sequence encodes CASSTGGGARAGELFF.

J is TRBJ2-3 and V is TRBV6-5; maybe TRBD1 (6 bases). Germline CDR1 MNHEY, CDR2 SVGAGI. The CDR3 is 16 amino acids. V dropped 2 bases and J dropped 0 bases, with 12 bases sitting between them. In nucleotides, the CDR3 is TGTGCCAGCAGTTACCGCCCAGGGGTCAGCACAGATACGCAGTATTTT. It yields the protein CASSYRPGVSTDTQYF.

The rearrangement uses TRBV7-8 and TRBJ2-7; D remains ambiguous. The germline gives CDR1 SGHVS, CDR2 FQNEAQ. This CDR3 has 11 amino acids. The V end was cut by 5 bases, the J end by 3 bases, with 5 bases between. The CDR3 DNA sequence: TGTGCCAGCAGCGTCGTCTACGAGCAGTACTTC. Protein product: CASSVVYEQYF.

The chain carries TRBV15 and TRBJ2-2; weak D call: TRBD2 (5 bases). The V end lost 7 bases, the J end lost 4 bases, and 10 bases lay between the germline ends. The CDR3 totals 13 residues. Germline V lookup: CDR1 LNHNV, CDR2 YYDKDF (reference sequence). The CDR3 DNA sequence: TGTGCCACCACGTCCGCGGGCACCGGGGAGCTGTTTTTT. Its translation: CATTSAGTGELFF.

The V gene is TRBV5-1, the J gene TRBJ2-2; D ambiguous. Germline loops: CDR1 SGHRS, CDR2 YFSETQ. This CDR3 is built from 13 residues. Deletions cut 4 bases from V and 6 bases from J, with 10 bases between. Here the CDR3 reads CASSQRVAGELFF. CDR3 in DNA: TGCGCCAGCAGCCAACGGGTAGCCGGGGAGCTGTTTTTT. Based on the CDR3 plus reference TRBV5-1 and TRBJ2-2, the full variable domain is KAGVTQTPRYLIKTRGQQVTLSCSPISGHRSVSWYQQTPGQGLQFLFEYFSETQRNKGNFPGRFSGRQFSNSRSEMNVSTLELGDSALYLCASSQRVAGELFFGEGSRLTVL.

This clone is a singleton in its sample. The V and J genes are TRBV18 and TRBJ1-2, with 10 nucleotides matching TRBD1. The CDR3 length is 18 residues. The junction had 18 bases not matched to a gene; V was cut back by 3 bases and J by 8 bases. CDR1 is KGHSH and CDR2 is LQKENI in the germline V gene. The CDR3 sequence: CASSPGTGAVRLLMGYTF. In DNA form, the CDR3 reads TGTGCCAGCTCACCCGGGACAGGGGCGGTCCGTTTGTTGATGGGCTACACCTTC.

V gene TRBV5-5 combines with J gene TRBJ2-1, with 8 bases matching TRBD1. CDR3 length: 14 residues. The J segment lost 7 bases and the V segment lost 4 bases, leaving 7 bases of the junction unmatched. The germline V gene encodes CDR1 SGHKS and CDR2 YYEKEE (reference sequence). The CDR3 protein is CASSIGQGENEQFF. For the CDR3, the DNA is TGTGCCAGCAGCATAGGACAGGGTGAAAATGAGCAGTTCTTC.

This clone has a single count. J is TRBJ1-1 and V is TRBV11-3; weak D call: TRBD1 (5 bases). With 0 bases removed from V and 6 bases from J, the gap between germline ends came to 11 bases. The germline CDR1 and CDR2 sequences are SGHNT and YENEEA. This CDR3 comprises 14 residues. The CDR3 DNA reads TGTGCCAGCAGCTTAGATAGGGGAGGCCCTGAAGCTTTCTTT. Protein: CASSLDRGGPEAFF.

The chain recombines TRBV11-3 with TRBJ2-3, with 11 bases matching TRBD2. Trimming at V came to 3 bases and at J to 6 bases, leaving 8 bases not matched to a gene. The germline V gene has CDR1 SGHNT and CDR2 YENEEA. This CDR3 region has 16 residues. CDR3 nucleotides: TGTGCCAGCAGCTTTGGCAGGACTAGCGGGTGGGATACGCAGTATTTT. Translation gives CASSFGRTSGWDTQYF.

This chain joins TRBV28 and TRBJ1-2; perhaps TRBD1 as D (5 bases). The V end lost 6 bases, the J end lost 4 bases, and 12 bases lay between the germline ends. Per the germline V gene, CDR1 is MDHEN and CDR2 is SYDVKM. The CDR3 consists of 13 residues. The CDR3 region has the DNA TGTGCCAGCAGATTAACAGGCGGCTATGGCTACACCTTC. Amino acid sequence: CASRLTGGYGYTF.